This TCR beta chain emerged from a study of CD8 T cells in ankylosing spondylitis. Whole-study results and caveats: Eight or nine highly homologous variants made up a TCR beta motif that seemed to typify ankylosing spondylitis blood. The authors found the disease-linked clones to be CD8+ and relatively rare in peripheral blood. Significant enrichment of disease-linked clones was reported in matched ankylosing spondylitis synovial fluid.

Turning to this clonotype: Its antigen is as yet unknown.

For TCR beta, libraries came from quantitative 5'-RACE with molecular barcodes. TCRdb called the 5' RACE reads again in MiXCR, with one record for every CDR3 protein. The sample has a few hundred thousand distinct CDR3 sequences, roughly 18% seen once. The V gene lost 3 bases and the J gene lost 8 bases, with 14 bases spanning the gap. CDR1 and CDR2 from the germline V gene are SGHDN and FVKESK. CDR3 length: 14 amino acids. The sequencing input was blood, either unsorted or a sorted T cell fraction (not recorded which). The V gene is TRBV14, the J gene TRBJ2-1; D may match TRBD1 or TRBD2 (5 bases each). This clonotype was sampled from a male donor with ankylosing spondylitis or in good health (not recorded which). CDR3 amino acids: CASSQNGASDEQFF. Here the CDR3 DNA reads TGTGCCAGCAGCCAGAACGGGGCATCCGATGAGCAGTTCTTC.